This entry features one T cell receptor (beta chain) sequence. The antigen remains undetermined. Using immunoSEQ multiplex PCR, the repertoire was profiled, and TCRdb retains in-frame clones only, with some absent. The data contain 45,000 or so clones, less than 85% of them singletons. This sample stems from a study of radiotherapy plus CTLA-4 blockade in lung cancer. The wider study: Roughly 17% of enrolled patients responded objectively, and 31% had disease control. Findings of the study overall: Reportedly, early blood T cell clone dynamics best predicted response, with interferon-beta.

Patients with chemo-refractory metastatic non-small-cell lung cancer received focal radiation plus CTLA-4 blockade with ipilimumab. The sequencing here drew on peripheral blood, taken from a patient treated with radiotherapy plus ipilimumab. The source is a human donor with non-small cell lung cancer who had stable disease on radiotherapy plus ipilimumab.

CDR3 bases: TGTGCCAGCAGTTACGGGACAGGGGTCTCTGGAAACACCATATATTTT. Protein: CASSYGTGVSGNTIYF. This chain links TRBV6-5 with TRBJ1-3; 10 bases line up with TRBD1. The V gene end was trimmed by 2 bases and the J gene end by 0 bases; junction bases not matched to a gene: 1. The CDR3 runs 16 residues. Per germline, CDR1 MNHEY and CDR2 SVGAGI.